The clone carrying this TCR beta chain was seen a single time. These data originate in a study of blood T cell repertoires in COVID-19. The overall study: Acute-phase and convalescent COVID-19 samples originated in the United States, Italy and Spain. In each case, the material was cDNA or gDNA derived from T cells, B-cell-depleted T cells, or PBMCs.

In germline, CDR1 is SGHVS, CDR2 FNYEAQ. The CDR3 is 15 amino acids. The V end lost 5 bases, the J end lost 5 bases, and 15 bases lay between the germline ends. Authors' data handling: Reference gene primer amplification gave nucleated cell count estimates. Repertoires were generated with immunoSEQ multiplex PCR, while TCRdb's copy carries only in-frame clones and drops some. The V and J calls and clone size are taken from that table; D and trimming were inferred from the DNA. The sample yields under 75,000 clones, roughly 84% seen once. This chain links TRBV7-6 with TRBJ1-4, with a possible D match to TRBD1 (6 bases). The sequenced material came from peripheral blood. The TCR originated in a woman in her 70s with acute or convalescent COVID-19. The CDR3 DNA is TGTGCCAGCAGCCTAGGGGGGGGGAAGAATGAAAAACTGTTTTTT. Amino acid sequence: CASSLGGGKNEKLFF.